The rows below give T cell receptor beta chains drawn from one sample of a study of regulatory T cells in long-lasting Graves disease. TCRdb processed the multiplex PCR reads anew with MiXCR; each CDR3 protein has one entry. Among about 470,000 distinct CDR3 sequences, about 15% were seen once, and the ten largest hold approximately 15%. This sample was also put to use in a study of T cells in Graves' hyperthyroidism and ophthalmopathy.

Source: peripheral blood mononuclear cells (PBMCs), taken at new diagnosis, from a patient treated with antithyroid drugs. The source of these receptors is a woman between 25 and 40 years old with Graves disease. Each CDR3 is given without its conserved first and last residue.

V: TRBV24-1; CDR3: ATSDPGTTNEKLF
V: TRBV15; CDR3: ATRPSGANVLT
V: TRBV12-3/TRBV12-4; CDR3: ASSFGQTVDTQY
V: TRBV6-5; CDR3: ASSYSTTDTQY
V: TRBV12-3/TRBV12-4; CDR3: ASSLIDHYGYT
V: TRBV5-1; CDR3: ASKGQGARNTEAF
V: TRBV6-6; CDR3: ASSYSIWENNEQF
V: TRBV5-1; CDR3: ASSQGGSQETQY
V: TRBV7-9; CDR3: ASSFRLPVTGATVAKNIQY
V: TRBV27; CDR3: ASSLYHGGTEAF
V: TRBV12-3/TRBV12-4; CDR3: ASSRTSGSLDEQF
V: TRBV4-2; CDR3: ASSQDWPGGRTEAF
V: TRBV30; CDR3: AWSDRTILAKNIQY
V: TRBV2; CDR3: ASNSPTSGSYEQY
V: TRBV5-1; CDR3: ASRPTSGRIYNEQF
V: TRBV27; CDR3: ASSSPDRGLNIQY
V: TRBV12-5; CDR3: ASGLFSGTGVLGEQY
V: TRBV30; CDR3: AWSLRRDTETF
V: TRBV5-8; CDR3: ASPRGRAGNTIY
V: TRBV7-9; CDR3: ASSLRTGQETQY
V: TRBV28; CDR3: ASTYRETQY
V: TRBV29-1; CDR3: SVDKASERETQY
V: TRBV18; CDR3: ASRGTSDYNEQF
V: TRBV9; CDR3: ASSVSLQTRDVVEQY
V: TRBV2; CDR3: ASKFGLALQETQY
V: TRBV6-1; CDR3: ASSTRTSGRNDEQF
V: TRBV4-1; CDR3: ASSQWPSSANYNEQF
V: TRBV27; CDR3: ASSSTGGNNQPQH
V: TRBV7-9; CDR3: ASSSVTDLD
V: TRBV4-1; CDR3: ASSPRGQERNQPQH
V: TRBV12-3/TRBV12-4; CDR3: ASTNLAGSYNEQF
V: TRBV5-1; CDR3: ASSLALTSGSGGVEF
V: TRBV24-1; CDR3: ATSGLAGDSYEQY
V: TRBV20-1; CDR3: SARDNDGYT
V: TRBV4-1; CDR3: ASSHRTGSYEQY
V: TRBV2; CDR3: ASRETGGSYNEQF
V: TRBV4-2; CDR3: ASSHWTGYSYEQY
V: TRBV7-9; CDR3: ASSEAIRNTEAF
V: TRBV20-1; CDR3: SARDSGRVRDTQY
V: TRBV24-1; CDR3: AAGTKAGVSYNEQF
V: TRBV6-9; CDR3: ASSFRGQNEQY
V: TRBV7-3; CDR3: ASSFAGSGRSTGELF
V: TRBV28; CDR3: ASSPARLAGVSYNEQF
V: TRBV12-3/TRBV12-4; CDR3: ASRRQTSTDTQY
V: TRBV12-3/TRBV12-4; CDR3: ASSLVNGRELF
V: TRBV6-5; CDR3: ASSYAEVLDYGYT
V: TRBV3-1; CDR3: ASSQEGLGRVNTGELF
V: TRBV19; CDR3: ASSLSGAGGNEQF
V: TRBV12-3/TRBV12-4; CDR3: ASSPLAGGTDTQY
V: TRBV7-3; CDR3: ASSSGQSDEQY
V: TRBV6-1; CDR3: ASSDRGPDTRY
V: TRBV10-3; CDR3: AISGGPGGGDTQY
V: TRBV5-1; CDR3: VSAEGTGRNTEAF
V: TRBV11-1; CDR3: ASSGTTTDTQY
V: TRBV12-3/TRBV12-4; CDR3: ASSLGLAGGGSPLH